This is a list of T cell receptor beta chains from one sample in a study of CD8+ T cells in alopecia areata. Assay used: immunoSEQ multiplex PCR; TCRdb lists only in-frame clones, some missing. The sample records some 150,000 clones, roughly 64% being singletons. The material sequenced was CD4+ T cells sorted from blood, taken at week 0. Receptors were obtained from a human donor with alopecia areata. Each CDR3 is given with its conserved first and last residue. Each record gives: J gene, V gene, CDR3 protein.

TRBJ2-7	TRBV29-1	CSVEVSAGGEQYF
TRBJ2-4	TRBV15	CATSQLDWGKNIQYF
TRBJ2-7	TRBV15	CATSHPGGGPSEQYF
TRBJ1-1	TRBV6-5	CASSYTRTGGITEAFF
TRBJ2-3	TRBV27	CGTSGGLRTDTQYF
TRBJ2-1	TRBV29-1	CSAGQVLGNEQFF
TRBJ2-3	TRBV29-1	CSVDEGFFVDTQYF
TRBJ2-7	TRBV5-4	CASSLIQGFADEQYF
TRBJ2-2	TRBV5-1	CASSRGFTGELFF
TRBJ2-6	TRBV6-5	CASGWSGANVLTF
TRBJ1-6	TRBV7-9	CASSSSSSPLHF
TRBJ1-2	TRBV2	CASSPGQGARYGYTF
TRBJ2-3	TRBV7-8	CASSTGQGSTDTQYF
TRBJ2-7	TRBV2	CASSERGINEQYF
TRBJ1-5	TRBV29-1	CSAFRLHQRRQPQHF
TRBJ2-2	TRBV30	CAWSRTRGQAGELFF
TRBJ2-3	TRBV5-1	CASSSGAQGGMQYF
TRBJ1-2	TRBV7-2	CASSLRGSYGYTF
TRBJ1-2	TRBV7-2	CASSPDSNYGYTF
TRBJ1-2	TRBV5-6	CATMGLDNYGYTF
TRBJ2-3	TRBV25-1	CASSEWDTQYF
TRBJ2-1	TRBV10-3	CAITEGNTFNEQFF
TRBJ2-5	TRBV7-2	CASRGQVQETQYF
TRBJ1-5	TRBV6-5	CASSYSWTGADQPQHF
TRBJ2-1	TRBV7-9	CASSLLRQGNEQFF
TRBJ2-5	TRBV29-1	CSGDRGPLGTQYF
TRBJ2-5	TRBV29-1	CSVVGLAGDQETQYF
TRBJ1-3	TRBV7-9	CASSSDRAGNTIYF
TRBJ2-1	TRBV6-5	CASSYGTSGGANEQFF
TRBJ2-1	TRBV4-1	CASSPGLAGKNEQFF
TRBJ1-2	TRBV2	CASSRNYGYTF
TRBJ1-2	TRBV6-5	CASSEQGLYGYTF
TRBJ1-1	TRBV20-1	CSARIGLEAFF
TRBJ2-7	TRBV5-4	CASSLPRGGAEQYF
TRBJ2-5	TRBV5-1	CASSPGQANQETQYF
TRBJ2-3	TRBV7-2	CASRPPGLAVTDTQYF
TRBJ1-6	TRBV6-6	CASSNYRGDNSPLHF
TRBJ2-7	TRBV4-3	CASSQGHIGAIAGPYEQYF